This T cell receptor (beta chain) comes out of a study of T cells after yellow fever vaccination. In its sample, this clonotype ranks as medium-sized. TCRdb re-analysed the 5' RACE reads in MiXCR, keeping a single row per CDR3 protein. The repertoire holds about 30,000 distinct CDR3 sequences, with nearly 4.5% as singletons. CDR1 SQVTM and CDR2 ANQGSEA come from the germline V gene. The V end lost 1 base, the J end lost 7 bases, and 11 bases lay between the germline ends. This CDR3 is 13 amino acids long. The sequencing used CD8+ T cells sorted from PBMCs, collected 5 days after the yellow fever booster vaccination. V gene TRBV29-1 combines with J gene TRBJ1-5, with D tentatively TRBD1 (6 bases). The TCR comes from a man aged 25-45 years who received the YFV17D yellow fever vaccine. The CDR3 here is CSVEGERGQPQHF. The CDR3 DNA is TGCAGCGTTGAAGGTGAAAGGGGGCAGCCCCAGCATTTT.